The 26 T cell receptor beta chains presented below share a single source sample, sequenced in a study of blood T cell repertoires in COVID-19. The data were produced by immunoSEQ multiplex PCR, yet TCRdb's version contains in-frame clones alone and is incomplete. The table records some 110,000 clones, around 86% of them present only once. Sequenced input: peripheral blood. The receptors shown here come from a man aged 45 to 65 with acute or convalescent COVID-19.

This chain connects TRBV4-1 to TRBJ2-1; 7 nucleotides agree with TRBD1. V was clipped by 4 bases and J by 10 bases; unmatched bases: 7. In germline, CDR1 is MGHRA, CDR2 YSYEKL. The CDR3 contains 13 residues. The CDR3 sequence is CASSRDRAWEQFF. In DNA form, the CDR3 reads TGCGCCAGCAGCCGCGACAGGGCTTGGGAGCAGTTCTTC.

This chain uses TRBV19 with TRBJ1-6, with D perhaps matching TRBD1 (5 bases). The CDR3 length is 14 residues. Germline CDR1 is LNHDA and CDR2 is SQIVND (reference sequence). V was trimmed by 0 bases and J by 10 bases, leaving 10 bases between them. CDR3 residues: CASSIDREASPLHF. In nucleotides, the CDR3 is TGTGCCAGTAGTATAGACAGGGAGGCGTCACCCCTCCACTTT.

CDR3 region: CASSLVGGTSGRDEQFF. In nucleotides, the CDR3 is TGTGCCAGCAGCTTAGTTGGAGGGACTAGCGGGAGAGATGAGCAGTTCTTC. J is TRBJ2-1 and V is TRBV11-2; 14 bases are a match to TRBD2. The CDR3 has 17 amino acids. Germline loops: CDR1 SGHAT, CDR2 FQNNGV. Unmatched junction bases numbered 7, after V lost 1 base and J lost 8 bases.

V gene TRBV6-6 combines with J gene TRBJ2-3; 8 bases map to TRBD2. This CDR3 is 13 amino acids long. V shed 9 bases and J 3 bases; nucleotides not matched to a gene: 5. Germline-derived CDR1 and CDR2 are MNHNY and SVGAGI (reference sequence). Here the CDR3 reads CASEAGATDTQYF. The DNA of the CDR3 is TGTGCCAGTGAAGCGGGGGCAACAGATACGCAGTATTTT.

V is TRBV5-6 and J is TRBJ1-2, with unresolved D. This CDR3 has 13 amino acids. With 2 bases removed from V and 6 bases from J, the gap between germline ends came to 11 bases. Germline CDR1 is SGHDT and CDR2 is YYEEEE. CDR3 loop: CASSFQEGDGYTF. In nucleotides, the CDR3 is TGTGCCAGCAGCTTTCAGGAGGGAGATGGCTACACCTTC.

The rearrangement joins TRBV27 to TRBJ1-2; TRBD1 is a possible D gene (5 bases). CDR3 size: 14 residues. Germline CDR1 reads MNHEY; CDR2 reads SMNVEV (reference sequence). V lost 6 bases, J lost 7 bases, and 18 bases lay in between. CDR3 sequence: CASRRGQGVGGYTF. The CDR3 nucleotides read TGTGCCAGCAGGCGGGGTCAGGGAGTGGGTGGCTACACCTTC.

The chain recombines TRBV5-1 with TRBJ2-1; the match to TRBD2 covers 13 bases. Losses at the gene ends were 0 bases for V and 9 bases for J; bases not matched to a gene: 6. CDR3 length: 16 amino acids. The germline V gene has CDR1 SGHRS and CDR2 YFSETQ. CDR3 protein: CASSLDTSGGASEQFF. CDR3 bases: TGCGCCAGCAGCTTGGATACTAGCGGGGGGGCGAGTGAGCAGTTCTTC.

The rearrangement links TRBV21-1 to TRBJ2-2; the DNA was not compared with TRBD1, the D call given in the table. TRBV21-1 is labeled a pseudogene. The CDR3 sequence is 15 residues long. CDR3 loop: CASSNWTTNTGELFF. The DNA for the CDR3 is TGTGCCAGCAGCAACTGGACAACCAACACCGGGGAGCTGTTTTTT.

The V and J genes are TRBV5-5 and TRBJ2-7; 9 bases line up with TRBD1. Germline V gene lookup returns CDR1 SGHKS and CDR2 YYEKEE (reference sequence). J gave up 7 bases and V 3 bases, and 8 bases lay outside the gene matches. The CDR3 is 14 residues long. CDR3 region: CASSWGQGAGEQYF. CDR3 DNA sequence: TGTGCCAGCAGCTGGGGACAGGGCGCAGGAGAGCAGTACTTC.

This rearrangement joins TRBV5-6 to TRBJ2-7, with TRBD2 matching over 13 bases. This CDR3 is built from 17 residues. Germline-derived CDR1 and CDR2 are SGHDT and YYEEEE. Germline trimming cut 4 bases from V and 0 bases from J; bases unmatched to any gene: 7. CDR3 loop: CASSPGLAGVTSYEQYF. CDR3 sequence (DNA): TGTGCCAGCAGCCCAGGACTAGCGGGGGTAACCTCCTACGAGCAGTACTTC.

The V call is TRBV6-1, the J call TRBJ2-1; tentative D call: TRBD1 (6 bases). The V and J ends lost 3 bases and 4 bases respectively, with 10 bases between them. The CDR3 contains 14 residues. Germline V gene data show CDR1 as MNHNS and CDR2 as SASEGT. This chain's CDR3 is CASSDGQIYNEQFF. The CDR3, as DNA: TGTGCCAGCAGTGACGGACAGATTTACAATGAGCAGTTCTTC.

The rearrangement uses TRBV9 and TRBJ1-2; 9 nucleotides line up with TRBD1. Germline lookup yields CDR1 SGDLS and CDR2 YYNGEE. This CDR3 is built from 16 residues. Trimming removed 0 bases from V and 2 bases from J; junction bases left unmatched: 5. CDR3 amino acids: CASSVAQGQGNYGYTF. The CDR3 region has the DNA TGTGCCAGCAGCGTAGCTCAGGGACAGGGAAACTATGGCTACACCTTC.

J is TRBJ2-5 and V is TRBV7-9; tentative D call: TRBD1 (6 bases). Germline V lookup: CDR1 SEHNR, CDR2 FQNEAQ (reference sequence). V lost 5 bases and J lost 4, with 8 bases in between. This CDR3 has 12 residues. The CDR3 is CASSPRGETQYF. CDR3 DNA: TGTGCCAGCAGCCCCAGGGGAGAGACCCAGTACTTC. Looking up the rest from reference TRBV7-9 and TRBJ2-5 gives the full variable domain: DTGVSQNPRHKITKRGQNVTFRCDPISEHNRLYWYRQTLGQGPEFLTYFQNEAQLEKSRLLSDRFSAERPKGSFSTLEIQRTEQGDSAMYLCASSPRGETQYFGPGTRLLVL.

The chain employs TRBV10-3 and TRBJ1-1; D gene unclear. The CDR3 is made up of 14 amino acids. Germline V gives CDR1 ENHRY, CDR2 SYGVKD. V lost 0 bases, J lost 7 bases, and 12 bases lay in between. The CDR3 region is CAISESWEVGEAFF. Written as DNA, the CDR3 is TGTGCCATCAGTGAGTCGTGGGAGGTGGGTGAAGCTTTCTTT.

V and J are TRBV29-1 and TRBJ2-5; 9 nucleotides match TRBD1. The CDR3 spans 14 residues. CDR1 is SQVTM and CDR2 is ANQGSEA in the germline V gene. V was pared by 5 bases and J by 6 bases, with 10 bases of the junction left unmatched. This CDR3 is CSVSGGGQGKTQYF. In DNA, the CDR3 is TGCAGCGTTTCAGGGGGCGGACAGGGGAAGACCCAGTACTTC.

This clone appeared once. J is TRBJ2-6 and V is TRBV19, with TRBD2 as a possible D gene (5 bases). The CDR3 extends over 16 amino acids. The V gene lost 2 bases and the J gene lost 2 bases, with 10 bases spanning the gap. Germline CDR1 is LNHDA and CDR2 is SQIVND (reference sequence). CDR3 in DNA: TGTGCCAGTAGTATATACCGAGGGACTGGGGCCAACGTCCTGACTTTC. Residues: CASSIYRGTGANVLTF.

This rearrangement joins TRBV7-2 to TRBJ2-5; D may be TRBD1 (7 bases). The V and J ends lost 2 bases and 1 base respectively, with 8 bases between them. Germline V gives CDR1 SGHTA, CDR2 FQGNSA. CDR3 size: 14 residues. The CDR3: CASSLQGGQETQYF. The CDR3 nucleotides are TGTGCCAGCAGCTTACAGGGGGGCCAAGAGACCCAGTACTTC.

This chain uses TRBV28 with TRBJ2-2, with 9 bases that match TRBD1. The V segment lost 11 bases and the J segment 6 bases; nucleotides outside the gene matches: 22. Germline lookup yields CDR1 MDHEN and CDR2 SYDVKM. The CDR3 consists of 18 residues. The CDR3 spells CAGYLPNHRGLVAGELFF. The CDR3 DNA sequence: TGTGCCGGCTACCTGCCAAACCACAGGGGGCTGGTAGCCGGGGAGCTGTTTTTT.

This sequence joins TRBV11-3 and TRBJ2-1, with D perhaps matching TRBD2 (6 bases). Trimming took off 3 bases at V and 8 bases at J, with 17 bases between the two ends. The germline V gene encodes CDR1 SGHNT and CDR2 YENEEA. This CDR3 is 15 amino acids long. This CDR3 is CASSLGVLARYEQFF. DNA of the CDR3: TGTGCCAGCAGCTTGGGGGTACTAGCTAGGTATGAGCAGTTCTTC.

This clone was counted a single time. The genes are TRBV10-3 and TRBJ2-3; TRBD2 aligns across 13 bases. The germline V gene encodes CDR1 ENHRY and CDR2 SYGVKD. The CDR3 has 15 residues. The V and J ends lost 4 bases and 9 bases, in that order; junction bases with no gene match: 7. This CDR3 reads CAISAPGLAGQTQYF. The CDR3 nucleotides read TGTGCCATCAGTGCGCCGGGACTAGCGGGGCAGACGCAGTATTTT.

This chain connects TRBV2 to TRBJ2-3; TRBD2 is a possible D gene (5 bases). This CDR3 region has 14 residues. The V gene's germline CDR1 is SNHLY and CDR2 FYNNEI. Trimming shortened V by 5 bases and J by 0 bases, and 9 bases separated the two germline ends. The CDR3, as DNA: TGTGCCAGCAGTTCCGGGGTGAGCACAGATACGCAGTATTTT. It is translated as CASSSGVSTDTQYF.

The rearrangement joins TRBV28 to TRBJ2-7; 7 bases are a match to TRBD1. Per the germline V gene, CDR1 is MDHEN and CDR2 is SYDVKM. The CDR3 contains 14 residues. V was pared by 7 bases and J by 2 bases, with 8 bases of the junction left unmatched. The DNA for the CDR3 is TGTGCCAGCACCCTGACAGGGAAAGCCTACGAGCAGTACTTC. Its translation is CASTLTGKAYEQYF.

The rearrangement joins TRBV6-2 or TRBV6-3 to TRBJ1-1; D remains unclear. CDR3 length: 15 residues. Germline V gene sequence: CDR1 MNHEY, CDR2 SVGEGT. V dropped 6 bases and J dropped 1 base, with 15 bases sitting between them. This CDR3 reads CASSPIFGKNTEAFF. DNA for the CDR3: TGTGCCAGCAGCCCCATCTTTGGCAAGAACACTGAAGCTTTCTTT.

The rearrangement links TRBV10-3 to TRBJ2-2, with D possibly matching TRBD2 (6 bases). Per germline, CDR1 ENHRY and CDR2 SYGVKD. Between the trimmed V and J ends, which lost 2 bases and 4 bases, there was a span of 17 bases. The CDR3 length is 17 residues. DNA of the CDR3: TGTGCCATCAGTGAGCCCAGGCGGGGCGCCGGCACCGGGGAGCTGTTTTTT. Translated: CAISEPRRGAGTGELFF.

The chain links TRBV6-1 to TRBJ1-2; 10 nucleotides match TRBD1. V was pared by 10 bases and J by 8 bases, with 4 bases of the junction left unmatched. CDR3 length: 11 amino acids. The germline V gene has CDR1 MNHNS and CDR2 SASEGT. The CDR3 loop is CATGTGAGYTF. The CDR3 nucleotides are TGTGCCACGGGGACAGGGGCAGGCTACACCTTC.

V gene TRBV10-1 combines with J gene TRBJ2-3; D remains unclear. Trimming took 4 bases from V and 2 from J, leaving 10 bases between them. This CDR3 has 14 residues. Looked up from germline, CDR1 is WNHNN and CDR2 is SYGVQD (reference sequence). The CDR3 DNA reads TGCGCCAGCAGTGCCAGGTCAGCCACAGATACGCAGTATTTT. Its protein is CASSARSATDTQYF.